The 22 T cell receptor beta chains in this list originate from one sample, sequenced in a study of CD8 T cells in ankylosing spondylitis. Each CDR3 protein is one row after TCRdb ran MiXCR on the 5' RACE reads. The sample records hundreds of thousands of distinct CDR3 sequences, roughly a third being singletons. Sequenced input: blood, either unsorted or a sorted T cell fraction (not recorded which). The receptors were gathered from a male donor with ankylosing spondylitis or in good health (not recorded which).

The sample holds a few counts of this clonotype. V usage is TRBV12-3 or TRBV12-4 and J usage is TRBJ1-6; D unclear. The CDR3 totals 14 residues. Trimming took off 6 bases at V and 5 bases at J, with 11 bases between the two ends. The DNA of the CDR3 is TGTGCCAGCAGGGGCCTTGCCAATAATTCACCCCTCCACTTT. Protein sequence: CASRGLANNSPLHF.

The gene calls are TRBV20-1 and TRBJ2-2; tentatively, D is TRBD1 (6 bases). The V and J ends lost 5 bases and 8 bases respectively, with 12 bases between them. This CDR3 is 12 amino acids long. Germline V gives CDR1 DFQATT, CDR2 SNEGSKA (reference sequence). The CDR3 region is CSAQTGLGELFF. CDR3 sequence (DNA): TGCAGTGCTCAAACAGGGCTTGGGGAGCTGTTTTTT.

V is TRBV15 and J is TRBJ2-2; 10 positions agree with TRBD2. This CDR3 has 19 residues. Germline CDR1 reads LNHNV; CDR2 reads YYDKDF (reference sequence). V shed 1 base, J shed 0 bases, and the junction held 8 bases outside the gene matches. CDR3 amino acids: CATSRVFLAGDPNTGELFF. Here the CDR3 DNA reads TGTGCCACCAGCAGAGTATTTCTAGCGGGGGACCCGAACACCGGGGAGCTGTTTTTT. The entire variable domain, with the rest obtained from reference TRBV15 and TRBJ2-2, is as follows: DAMVIQNPRYQVTQFGKPVTLSCSQTLNHNVMYWYQQKSSQAPKLLFHYYDKDFNNEADTPDNFQSRRPNTSFCFLDIRSPGLGDTAMYLCATSRVFLAGDPNTGELFFGEGSRLTVL.

Only a few counts were recorded for this clonotype. The rearrangement links TRBV7-9 to TRBJ2-7, with 8 bases identical to TRBD1. Germline V CDR1 and CDR2: SEHNR, FQNEAQ (reference sequence). With 5 bases clipped from V and 2 bases from J, the junction kept 8 bases outside the gene matches. The CDR3 spans 15 residues. For the CDR3, the DNA is TGTGCCAGCAGCAGCGGACAGGGAGACCCCTACGAGCAGTACTTC. Amino acids: CASSSGQGDPYEQYF.

This chain links TRBV9 with TRBJ2-3, with D possibly matching TRBD2 (6 bases). The germline V and J ends were trimmed by 0 bases and 2 bases, with 10 bases remaining between them. Germline-derived CDR1 and CDR2 are SGDLS and YYNGEE. This CDR3 is built from 15 residues. As DNA, the CDR3 is TGTGCCAGCAGCGTAGGGACTACAACCACAGATACGCAGTATTTT. Translation gives CASSVGTTTTDTQYF.

This clonotype has just a few counts. The chain couples TRBV10-3 to TRBJ2-3; D ambiguous. The germline CDR1 and CDR2 sequences are ENHRY and SYGVKD. V shed 8 bases and J shed 0 bases, with 12 bases lying between them. There are 14 residues in the CDR3. CDR3 sequence (DNA): TGTGCCATCGTGGACGGGTCTAGCACAGATACGCAGTATTTT. Its translation: CAIVDGSSTDTQYF.

In this sample, this clonotype turned up a few times. The chain couples TRBV7-9 to TRBJ2-5; tentative D call: TRBD2 (5 bases). The V gene lost 5 bases and the J gene lost 6 bases, with 10 bases spanning the gap. This CDR3 spans 12 amino acids. In germline, CDR1 is SEHNR, CDR2 FQNEAQ (reference sequence). CDR3 in amino acids: CASSNSGKTQYF. The DNA of the CDR3 is TGTGCCAGCAGCAATTCGGGGAAGACCCAGTACTTC.

This rearrangement joins TRBV7-3 to TRBJ2-2; D is perhaps TRBD1 (6 bases). Germline V gives CDR1 SGHTA, CDR2 FQGTGA. V lost 5 bases to trimming and J lost 1 base, with 11 bases between them. This CDR3 has 15 residues. Here the CDR3 DNA reads TGTGCCAGCAGCCCCTCGGGACAGAACACCGGGGAGCTGTTTTTT. Its translation: CASSPSGQNTGELFF. The complete variable domain, with remaining parts taken from reference TRBV7-3 and TRBJ2-2, reads GAGVSQTPSNKVTEKGKYVELRCDPISGHTALYWYRQSLGQGPEFLIYFQGTGAADDSGLPNDRFFAVRPEGSVSTLKIQRTERGDSAVYLCASSPSGQNTGELFFGEGSRLTVL.

In this sample, this clonotype turned up a few times. The chain carries TRBV29-1 and TRBJ2-1, with 8 bases fitting TRBD1. The CDR3 totals 15 residues. In germline, CDR1 is SQVTM, CDR2 ANQGSEA. Unmatched junction bases numbered 4, after V lost 3 bases and J lost 0 bases. This CDR3 reads CSVDFGTGSYNEQFF. The CDR3 DNA sequence: TGCAGCGTTGATTTCGGGACAGGCTCCTACAATGAGCAGTTCTTC.

The V and J genes are TRBV5-5 and TRBJ2-7; TRBD2 might be the D (5 bases). Trimming removed 0 bases from V and 2 bases from J, with 9 bases in between. Germline values: CDR1 SGHKS, CDR2 YYEKEE (reference sequence). The CDR3 spans 14 residues. For the CDR3, the DNA is TGTGCCAGCAGCTTGGCCGGGAACCCCTACGAGCAGTACTTC. Translation: CASSLAGNPYEQYF.

The chain joins TRBV28 to TRBJ1-5; D ambiguous. The CDR3 runs 14 residues. Deletions cut 5 bases from V and 2 bases from J, with 10 bases between. Germline V gives CDR1 MDHEN, CDR2 SYDVKM. The CDR3 is CASSTILRNQPQHF. DNA of the CDR3: TGTGCCAGCAGTACTATCCTTCGCAATCAGCCCCAGCATTTT.

The rearrangement uses TRBV12-3 or TRBV12-4 and TRBJ1-3, with TRBD1 as a possible D gene (5 bases). Trimming removed 7 bases from V and 4 bases from J, with 8 bases in between. CDR3 length: 12 amino acids. In DNA form, the CDR3 reads TGTGCCAGCACCAGGGAGGGAAACACCATATATTTT. Translating it yields CASTREGNTIYF.

This clonotype was seen a few times. The chain has TRBV18 and TRBJ2-7, with unresolved D. The germline V gene has CDR1 KGHSH and CDR2 LQKENI. This CDR3 has 13 residues. Trimming pared 0 bases from V and 2 bases from J, leaving 5 bases between. This CDR3 is CASSPPSAYEQYF. CDR3 in DNA: TGTGCCAGCTCACCACCGTCGGCCTACGAGCAGTACTTC.

The chain carries TRBV5-5 and TRBJ2-2, with a weak D call TRBD2 (5 bases). Trimming left V 1 base short and J 5 bases short, with 9 bases between. Germline CDR1 is SGHKS and CDR2 is YYEKEE (reference sequence). CDR3 length: 14 amino acids. This CDR3 is CASSLPRGTGELFF. CDR3 DNA sequence: TGTGCCAGCAGCTTGCCCAGAGGGACCGGGGAGCTGTTTTTT. Variable domain in full (rest from reference TRBV5-5 and TRBJ2-2): DAGVTQSPTHLIKTRGQQVTLRCSPISGHKSVSWYQQVLGQGPQFIFQYYEKEERGRGNFPDRFSARQFPNYSSELNVNALLLGDSALYLCASSLPRGTGELFFGEGSRLTVL.

This sequence joins TRBV5-8 and TRBJ2-7, with D maybe TRBD2 (5 bases). CDR1 is SGHTS and CDR2 is YDEGEE in the germline V gene. The CDR3 sequence is 12 residues long. V was pared by 4 bases and J by 4 bases, with 9 bases between. The CDR3 bases are TGTGCCAGCAGCAACCGGGAATACGAGCAGTACTTC. Its translation is CASSNREYEQYF.

This chain connects TRBV20-1 to TRBJ2-1; 7 bases match TRBD1. CDR3 length: 14 amino acids. CDR1 DFQATT and CDR2 SNEGSKA come from the germline V gene (reference sequence). V dropped 5 bases and J dropped 12; count of bases not matched to a gene: 16. DNA for the CDR3: TGCAGTGCTCCCCTTAGCCTGACAGGGCTTATGCAGTTCTTC. Translation gives CSAPLSLTGLMQFF.

This clonotype was counted between two and nine times. CDR3 amino acids: CASSFRQGRGTEAFF. As DNA, the CDR3 is TGTGCCAGCAGTTTCCGACAGGGCAGGGGCACTGAAGCTTTCTTT. The genes are TRBV27 and TRBJ1-1; TRBD1 matches at 7 bases. Germline assignment: CDR1 MNHEY and CDR2 SMNVEV (reference sequence). Trimming took 3 bases from V and 4 from J; bases not matched to a gene: 8. The CDR3 has 15 amino acids.

This clonotype was seen a handful of times. The gene calls are TRBV7-2 and TRBJ2-7, with TRBD1 as a possible D gene (6 bases). CDR1 is SGHTA and CDR2 is FQGNSA in the germline V gene. There are 15 residues in the CDR3. Trimming left V 4 bases short and J 3 bases short, with 16 bases between. The CDR3 nucleotides are TGTGCCAGCAGCTGGTCCGGGACATCCCGCTACGAGCAGTACTTC. Protein product: CASSWSGTSRYEQYF. The full variable domain, in which reference TRBV7-2 and TRBJ2-7 provide the parts outside the CDR3, is GAGVSQSPSNKVTEKGKDVELRCDPISGHTALYWYRQSLGQGLEFLIYFQGNSAPDKSGLPSDRFSAERTGGSVSTLTIQRTQQEDSAVYLCASSWSGTSRYEQYFGPGTRLTVT.

This clonotype has a handful of counts. V and J are TRBV6-4 and TRBJ1-2; D gene ambiguous. V shed 7 bases and J shed 8 bases, with 8 bases lying between them. CDR1 is MRHNA and CDR2 is SNTAGT in the germline V gene. The CDR3 loop spans 10 amino acids. CDR3 DNA sequence: TGTGCCAGCATCCCCGGGGGCTACACCTTC. As protein: CASIPGGYTF.

This CDR3 reads CAGGEVPYEQYF. The CDR3 nucleotides read TGTGCCGGAGGGGAGGTACCCTACGAGCAGTACTTC. V gene TRBV21-1 combines with J gene TRBJ2-7; the table's D call, TRBD2, was not checked against the DNA. TRBV21-1 is a known pseudogene. The CDR3 totals 12 residues.

The chain uses TRBV20-1 and TRBJ1-4; D remains unclear. Germline assignment: CDR1 DFQATT and CDR2 SNEGSKA (reference sequence). The V gene lost 6 bases and the J gene lost 5 bases, with 10 bases spanning the gap. This CDR3 comprises 12 residues. The CDR3 spells CSAPELNEKLFF. The DNA for the CDR3 is TGCAGTGCCCCGGAACTAAATGAAAAACTGTTTTTT.

The chain joins TRBV30 to TRBJ2-1, with TRBD2 as a possible D gene (6 bases). CDR1 and CDR2 from the germline V gene are GTSNPN and SVGIG (reference sequence). CDR3 size: 14 residues. Trimming took off 4 bases at V and 5 bases at J, with 15 bases between the two ends. CDR3 loop: CAWIRGGIHNEQFF. The CDR3 nucleotides read TGTGCCTGGATTCGTGGGGGGATTCACAATGAGCAGTTCTTC.